This note documents a single T cell receptor (beta chain) sequence. Its antigen is still unknown. TCRdb fed the RT-PCR reads into MiXCR, producing one record per CDR3 protein. This table holds more than 700,000 distinct CDR3 sequences, roughly 20% found once. The CDR3 has 14 residues. The V gene lost 6 bases and the J gene lost 3 bases, with 15 bases spanning the gap. Per the germline V gene, CDR1 is MDHEN and CDR2 is SYDVKM. This record belongs to a study of response to subunit inactivated influenza vaccine. Study outcomes and limitations: Only a handful of new T cells, the authors suggested, are recruited with each seasonal influenza vaccination.

This sequence joins TRBV28 and TRBJ2-7; TRBD1 is a possible D gene (6 bases). The sequencing used PBMCs from blood, collected 5 to 6 days after vaccination. The receptor's source is a man aged 45-65 years who received an inactivated influenza vaccine. CDR3 in amino acids: CASRMRQDSYEQYF. DNA for the CDR3: TGTGCCAGCAGGATGCGACAGGACAGCTACGAGCAGTACTTC.